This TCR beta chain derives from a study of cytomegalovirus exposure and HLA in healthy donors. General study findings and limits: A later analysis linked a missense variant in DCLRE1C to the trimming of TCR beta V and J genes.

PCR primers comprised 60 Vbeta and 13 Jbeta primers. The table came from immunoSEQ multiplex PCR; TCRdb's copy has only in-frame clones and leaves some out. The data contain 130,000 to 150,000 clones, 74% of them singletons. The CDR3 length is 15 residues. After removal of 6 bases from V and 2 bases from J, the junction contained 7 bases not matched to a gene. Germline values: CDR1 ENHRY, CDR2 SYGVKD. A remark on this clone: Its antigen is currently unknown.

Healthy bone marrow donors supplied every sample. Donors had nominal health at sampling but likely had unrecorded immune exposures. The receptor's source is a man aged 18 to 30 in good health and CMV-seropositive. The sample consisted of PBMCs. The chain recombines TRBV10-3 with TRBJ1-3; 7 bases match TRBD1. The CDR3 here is CAIRETGFAGNTIYF. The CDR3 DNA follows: TGTGCCATCAGGGAGACAGGGTTTGCTGGAAACACCATATATTTT.